The rows below give T cell receptor beta chains drawn from one sample of a study of Ad26.COV2.S vaccination and SARS-CoV-2 variants. Data came from immunoSEQ multiplex PCR; TCRdb stores just in-frame clones and leaves some out. The sample has around 300,000 clones, 88% seen once; the top ten hold 6.4%. The sample in question was peripheral blood, obtained in a trial of Ad26.COV2.S vaccine versus placebo. The receptors originated from a person between 18 and 59 years old who received the Ad26.COV2.S COVID-19 vaccine or a placebo. CDR3s include the opening cysteine and the closing phenylalanine or tryptophan. A D gene is named only where the DNA matches it firmly. Part of the rows lack a size; the others show once, few, many or a class for expanded clones.

TRBD1,TRBJ1-2,TRBV6-5,NA,TGTGCCAGCAGAATTCGGACAGGGATTTTCTATGGCTACACCTTC,CASRIRTGIFYGYTF
NA,TRBJ2-5,TRBV9,NA,TGTGCCAGCAGCGTAGGAACAGGTTGGGTCTTAGAGACCCAGTACTTC,CASSVGTGWVLETQYF
NA,TRBJ2-7,TRBV4-2,once,TGTGCCAGCAGCCTTACCCCCACCCTCTCCTACGAGCAGTACTTC,CASSLTPTLSYEQYF
TRBD1,TRBJ1-5,TRBV6-2/TRBV6-3,NA,TGTGCCAGCAGCCCCCTCGACGGGACAGGGAGTCAGCCCCAGCATTTT,CASSPLDGTGSQPQHF
NA,TRBJ2-5,TRBV12-3/TRBV12-4,NA,TGTGCCCGCCCCAGGCAGGACAAAGAGACCCAGTACTTC,CARPRQDKETQYF
NA,TRBJ2-2,TRBV4-3,NA,TGCGCCAGCTCCCAGCTCTTGAACACCGGGGAGCTGTTTTTT,CASSQLLNTGELFF
TRBD1,TRBJ2-7,TRBV19,NA,TGTGCCAGTAGCCCGGGACAGGGGTTGGGGTCCTACGAGCAGTACTTC,CASSPGQGLGSYEQYF
NA,TRBJ2-7,TRBV5-4,NA,TGTGGGAGCAGCTTGGACTGGAACGAGCAGTACTTC,CGSSLDWNEQYF
NA,TRBJ1-4,TRBV7-9,NA,TGTGCCAGCAGCTTACTGGCTCCCACTAATGAAAAACTGTTTTTT,CASSLLAPTNEKLFF
TRBD1,TRBJ2-2,TRBV11-3,NA,TGTGCCAGCAGCCCCAGAGGGACAGCGAACACCGGGGAGCTGTTTTTT,CASSPRGTANTGELFF
NA,TRBJ1-3,TRBV21-1,NA,TGTGCCAGCAGCAAACCTGGGGGGACAGGGGCTGGAAACACCATATATTTT,CASSKPGGTGAGNTIYF
NA,TRBJ2-1,TRBV14,once,TGTGCCAGCAGCCAAGGTGGGAGCTCCTACAATGAGCAGTTCTTC,CASSQGGSSYNEQFF
NA,TRBJ1-1,TRBV4-2,NA,TGTGCCAGCAGCCAAGAGGGGGGTAGGGGCACTGAAGCTTTCTTT,CASSQEGGRGTEAFF
TRBD1,TRBJ1-4,TRBV6-5,NA,TGTGCCAGCAGGCTCTCGGACAGGGGGCGTGAAAAACTGTTTTTT,CASRLSDRGREKLFF
NA,TRBJ2-7,TRBV2,NA,TGTGCCAGCCGACGGAGCTACGAGCAGTACTTC,CASRRSYEQYF
NA,TRBJ1-2,TRBV18,NA,TGTGCCAGCTCACCCGGGACGGCAGACTATGGCTACACCTTC,CASSPGTADYGYTF
NA,TRBJ1-2,TRBV7-2,NA,TGTGCCAGCAGCCTTCTTGGAGGGAACTATGGCTACACCTTC,CASSLLGGNYGYTF
TRBD1,TRBJ2-3,TRBV5-8,NA,TGTGCCAGCAGCTTGTCAAAGACAGGGGGCACAGATACGCAGTATTTT,CASSLSKTGGTDTQYF
NA,TRBJ2-3,TRBV5-6,NA,TGTGCCAGCCCAGTCGCCGTCCCAGATACGCAGTATTTT,CASPVAVPDTQYF
NA,TRBJ1-1,TRBV18,NA,TGTGCCAGCTCTCACGGACTCATGAACACTGAAGCTTTCTTT,CASSHGLMNTEAFF
NA,TRBJ2-5,TRBV9,NA,TGTGCCAGCAGCCCGACCCGGACTTCTCAAGAGACCCAGTACTTC,CASSPTRTSQETQYF
TRBD1,TRBJ1-5,TRBV6-6,NA,TGTGCCAGCAGTCGAGGGACAGCACTCAATCAGCCCCAGCATTTT,CASSRGTALNQPQHF
NA,TRBJ1-5,TRBV24-1,NA,TGTGCCACCAGTGAGTCAGGGACCGCCGAGCCCCAGCATTTT,CATSESGTAEPQHF
NA,TRBJ2-5,TRBV7-3,NA,TGTGCCAGCAGCCCAGGGGGAGGAACCCAGTACTTC,CASSPGGGTQYF
NA,TRBJ1-1,TRBV12-3/TRBV12-4,NA,TGTGCCAGCCGGCGAACCACTGAAGCTTTCTTT,CASRRTTEAFF
TRBD1,TRBJ1-2,TRBV29-1,NA,TGCAGCGTTATAAGACAGGGACCTTATGGCTACACCTTC,CSVIRQGPYGYTF
TRBD1,TRBJ2-7,TRBV5-1,NA,TGCGCCAGCAGCTTGGGGGGGACAGTGATGGCCTACGAGCAGTACTTC,CASSLGGTVMAYEQYF
NA,TRBJ1-4,TRBV30,NA,TGTGCCTGGAGTCGGGCTCAAAATGAAAAACTGTTTTTT,CAWSRAQNEKLFF
TRBD1,TRBJ1-1,TRBV30,NA,TGTGCCTGGGGACAGGGGGTCGGGGACACTGAAGCTTTCTTT,CAWGQGVGDTEAFF
NA,TRBJ2-7,TRBV7-6,NA,TGTGCCAGCAGCTTAGCCTCGGACTATACCGAGCAGTACTTC,CASSLASDYTEQYF
NA,TRBJ2-3,TRBV5-1,NA,TGCGCCAGCAGCTTTCTGGGTTTGGATACGCAGTATTTT,CASSFLGLDTQYF
TRBD1,TRBJ2-7,TRBV28,NA,TGTGCCAGCAGTTTATCTACAGGGGGCCTTTCTGAGCAGTACTTC,CASSLSTGGLSEQYF
TRBD1,TRBJ2-7,TRBV5-1,few,TGCGCCAGCAGCTTGGGGACAGGGGGTGGTTACGAGCAGTACTTC,CASSLGTGGGYEQYF
NA,TRBJ2-5,TRBV27,NA,TGTGCCAGCAAAAAAGGCCAAGGGTGGGAGACCCAGTACTTC,CASKKGQGWETQYF
TRBD1,TRBJ1-2,TRBV28,NA,TGTGCCAGCAGTTTCCTACAGGGGGCCTACACCTTC,CASSFLQGAYTF
NA,TRBJ1-2,TRBV6-5,NA,TGTGCCAGCAGTTCTCCGGGAGCTGGCTATGGCTACACCTTC,CASSSPGAGYGYTF
TRBD1,TRBJ2-7,TRBV4-3,NA,TGCGCCAGCAGCCAAGAGCAGGGGGCTAATTTGGAGCAGTACTTC,CASSQEQGANLEQYF
TRBD1,TRBJ1-2,TRBV6-5,NA,TGTGCCAGCAGTTGGGGGACAGGGGGGATCTATGGCTACACCTTC,CASSWGTGGIYGYTF
NA,TRBJ1-2,TRBV6-5,few,TGTGCCAGCACCTCAGGACAGTTCAACTATGGCTACACCTTC,CASTSGQFNYGYTF
NA,TRBJ1-2,TRBV7-9,once,TGTGCCAGCAGCTTCGGTAGCCAGGATGGCTACACCTTC,CASSFGSQDGYTF
TRBD1,TRBJ1-6,TRBV6-4,once,TGTGCCAGCCGAGGGACAGCGAATTCACCCCTCCACTTT,CASRGTANSPLHF
NA,TRBJ2-1,TRBV19,NA,TGTGCCAGTAGTAGAGGGACGGTCTACAATGAGCAGTTCTTC,CASSRGTVYNEQFF
NA,TRBJ2-7,TRBV28,NA,TGTGCCAGCAGTCCACCCCCGGACGGCTACGAGCAGTACTTC,CASSPPPDGYEQYF
TRBD2,TRBJ2-1,TRBV3-1/TRBV3-2,few,TGTGCCAGCAGCTACCTAGCGGGAATGGGTAATGAGCAGTTCTTC,CASSYLAGMGNEQFF
NA,TRBJ1-2,TRBV6-1,NA,TGTGCCAGCAGTGAAACTCCAGGGAGAGGCTACACCTTC,CASSETPGRGYTF
TRBD1,TRBJ1-6,TRBV27,few,TGTGCCAGCAGTTTATTGCCAGGGGGAAATAATTCACCCCTCCACTTT,CASSLLPGGNNSPLHF
NA,TRBJ2-1,TRBV11-3,NA,TGTGCCAGCAGCTCGTCCTTGGACGCAAGCTCCTACAATGAGCAGTTCTTC,CASSSSLDASSYNEQFF
NA,TRBJ1-5,TRBV15,NA,TGTGCCACCAGCAGAGATGAACGGCCGCAGCATTTT,CATSRDERPQHF
NA,TRBJ2-1,TRBV5-5,NA,TGTGCCAGCAGCTTGGTTTCGGGGGACTACAATGAGCAGTTCTTC,CASSLVSGDYNEQFF
NA,TRBJ2-3,TRBV11-3,once,TGTGCCAGCAGCTCGGGACGCCTCACAGATACGCAGTATTTT,CASSSGRLTDTQYF
TRBD1,TRBJ2-7,TRBV9,NA,TGTGCCAGCAGCCTTGCGGTTGGGACAGCCTACGAGCAGTACTTC,CASSLAVGTAYEQYF
NA,TRBJ1-6,TRBV28,NA,TGTGCCAGCACTGGGGGCTCCTATAATTCACCCCTCCACTTT,CASTGGSYNSPLHF
NA,TRBJ2-3,TRBV5-4,NA,TGTGCCAGCAGCCCTTGGGCTCCGGACGCCACAGATACGCAGTATTTT,CASSPWAPDATDTQYF